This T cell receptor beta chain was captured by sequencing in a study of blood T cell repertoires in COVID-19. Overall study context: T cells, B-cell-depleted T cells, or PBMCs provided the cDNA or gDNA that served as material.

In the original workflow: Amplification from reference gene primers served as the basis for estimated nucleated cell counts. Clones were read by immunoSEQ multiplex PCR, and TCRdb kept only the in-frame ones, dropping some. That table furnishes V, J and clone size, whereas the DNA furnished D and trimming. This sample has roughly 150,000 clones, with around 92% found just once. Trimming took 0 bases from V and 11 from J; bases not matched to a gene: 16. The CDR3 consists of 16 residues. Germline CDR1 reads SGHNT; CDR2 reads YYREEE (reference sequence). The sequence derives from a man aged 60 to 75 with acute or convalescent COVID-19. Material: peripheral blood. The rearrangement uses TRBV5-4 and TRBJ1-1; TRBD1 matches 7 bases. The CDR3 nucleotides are TGTGCCAGCAGCTTGGGACAGGGAGAACCCCTAGGCTGGGCTTTCTTT. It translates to CASSLGQGEPLGWAFF.